These 18 T cell receptor beta chains originate from one sample sequenced in a study of blood T cell repertoires in COVID-19 (dated by TCRdb to the early 2020s). The method behind the library was the immunoSEQ multiplex PCR assay. TCRdb took this table from immuneACCESS and kept in-frame rearrangements with V and J called. Such tables lack part of the clones; where checked against another copy, unresolved V genes explain under half of the gap, and the rest is unexplained. The sample table holds about 110,000 clones, of which 88% were seen once. Jointly, the top ten make up over 3% of the sample. Sample: peripheral blood. The receptors come from a woman aged 45-59 years with acute or convalescent COVID-19.

V gene TRBV6-5 combines with J gene TRBJ1-4; possibly TRBD1 for D (6 bases). Germline CDR1 reads MNHEY; CDR2 reads SVGAGI. The CDR3 contains 15 residues. V was shortened by 4 bases and J by 3 bases, with 12 bases between the two germline ends. The CDR3 is CASSSGGGSNEKLFF. The CDR3 DNA sequence: TGTGCCAGCAGTTCGGGAGGGGGGTCTAATGAAAAACTGTTTTTT.

CDR3 region: CASSYPSNQPQHF. The DNA for the CDR3 is TGTGCCAGCAGTTATCCTTCCAATCAGCCCCAGCATTTT. The chain employs TRBV6-2 or TRBV6-3 and TRBJ1-5; D gene unclear. The CDR3 loop spans 13 amino acids. V was shortened by 3 bases and J by 3 bases, with 6 bases between the two germline ends. Germline CDR1 is MNHEY and CDR2 is SVGEGT.

The chain has TRBV30 and TRBJ2-7; 11 bases fit TRBD2. Germline values: CDR1 GTSNPN, CDR2 SVGIG (reference sequence). This CDR3 contains 14 residues. V shed 1 base and J 6 bases; nucleotides not matched to a gene: 5. CDR3 bases: TGTGCCTGGAGTGGGGCTAGCGGGAGGTCCGAGCAGTACTTC. Amino acids: CAWSGASGRSEQYF. Full variable domain (outside the CDR3, taken from reference TRBV30 and TRBJ2-7): SQTIHQWPATLVQPVGSPLSLECTVEGTSNPNLYWYRQAAGRGLQLLFYSVGIGQISSEVPQNLSASRPQDRQFILSSKKLLLSDSGFYLCAWSGASGRSEQYFGPGTRLTVT.

The chain is built from TRBV19 and TRBJ1-2, with TRBD1 identical over 7 bases. Germline assignment: CDR1 LNHDA and CDR2 SQIVND (reference sequence). The CDR3 runs to 13 residues. V gave up 4 bases and J gave up 4 bases; unmatched junction bases: 3. The CDR3 is CASSRGQSYGYTF. In DNA, the CDR3 is TGTGCCAGTAGTAGGGGACAGAGCTATGGCTACACCTTC.

The chain combines TRBV18 with TRBJ1-1; tentatively, D is TRBD1 (5 bases). Trimming pared 3 bases from V and 4 bases from J, leaving 6 bases between. This CDR3 spans 12 amino acids. CDR1 and CDR2 from the germline V gene are KGHSH and LQKENI. The CDR3 sequence: CASSPDSTEAFF. The CDR3 region has the DNA TGTGCCAGCTCACCCGACAGCACTGAAGCTTTCTTT.

This chain joins TRBV2 and TRBJ2-7; 12 bases line up with TRBD1. V shed 6 bases, J shed 6 bases, and the junction held 9 bases outside the gene matches. This CDR3 is built from 15 residues. The germline V gene has CDR1 SNHLY and CDR2 FYNNEI. Here the CDR3 reads CASRDPGQGAGEQYF. The CDR3 DNA sequence: TGTGCCAGCAGGGATCCGGGACAGGGGGCGGGCGAGCAGTACTTC.

This chain joins TRBV24-1 and TRBJ2-3, with TRBD2 identical over 8 bases. With V trimmed by 4 bases and J by 0 bases, 11 bases remained unmatched. Per the germline V gene, CDR1 is KGHDR and CDR2 is SFDVKD. This CDR3 is 18 amino acids long. CDR3 in DNA: TGTGCCACCAGTGACCCGGGACCGGGAGGGCCTAGCACAGATACGCAGTATTTT. Its protein is CATSDPGPGGPSTDTQYF.

This clone was counted once. This sequence joins TRBV5-1 and TRBJ2-2; a weak D match, TRBD2 (5 bases). Germline assignment: CDR1 SGHRS and CDR2 YFSETQ. The V and J ends lost 0 bases and 2 bases respectively, with 8 bases between them. The CDR3 spans 15 residues. The CDR3 sequence is CASSLGLPNTGELFF. In DNA, the CDR3 is TGCGCCAGCAGCTTGGGACTACCCAACACCGGGGAGCTGTTTTTT.

The chain couples TRBV6-5 to TRBJ1-6; D not certain. CDR3 length: 12 residues. V was pared by 5 bases and J by 9 bases, with 8 bases between. Germline-derived CDR1 and CDR2 are MNHEY and SVGAGI. The CDR3 is CASSKTGSPLHF. CDR3 sequence (DNA): TGTGCCAGCAGTAAAACGGGTTCACCCCTCCACTTT.

This clone was seen more than once but under ten times. The chain couples TRBV29-1 to TRBJ2-7; D not certain. The CDR3 length is 9 residues. Germline CDR1 SQVTM, CDR2 ANQGSEA. CDR3 in amino acids: CSGSYEQYF. The CDR3 nucleotides are TGCTCCGGGTCCTACGAGCAGTACTTC.

V usage is TRBV2 and J usage is TRBJ2-7, with a weak D call TRBD2 (5 bases). Per germline, CDR1 SNHLY and CDR2 FYNNEI. The CDR3 covers 15 residues. V shed 8 bases and J shed 1 base, with 18 bases lying between them. The DNA of the CDR3 is TGTGCCAGCTCCCTAGGACTCACTTTTTCCTACGAGCAGTACTTC. Amino acids: CASSLGLTFSYEQYF.

The rearrangement joins TRBV18 to TRBJ1-3; D gene uncertain. Germline V gene data show CDR1 as KGHSH and CDR2 as LQKENI. The CDR3 loop spans 15 amino acids. Trimming left V 3 bases short and J 5 bases short, with 14 bases between. The chain's CDR3 is CASSPAVASRNTIYF. The DNA of the CDR3 is TGTGCCAGCTCACCGGCGGTGGCAAGTCGAAACACCATATATTTT.

The rearrangement links TRBV12-3 or TRBV12-4 to TRBJ2-1, with 7 nucleotides matching TRBD2. This CDR3 region has 13 residues. J gave up 5 bases and V 6 bases, and 4 bases lay outside the gene matches. CDR3 DNA sequence: TGTGCCAGCAGGCCCGGGACTAACAATGAGCAGTTCTTC. This sequence encodes CASRPGTNNEQFF.

In its sample, this clone was seen once. The chain recombines TRBV18 with TRBJ1-1; TRBD1 agrees at 7 bases. The V and J ends lost 2 bases and 4 bases, in that order; junction bases with no gene match: 4. Germline V gene lookup returns CDR1 KGHSH and CDR2 LQKENI. The CDR3 is made up of 14 amino acids. The CDR3: CASSPRGQGTEAFF. The CDR3 nucleotides read TGTGCCAGCTCACCAAGGGGGCAGGGCACTGAAGCTTTCTTT. The entire variable domain, with the rest obtained from reference TRBV18 and TRBJ1-1, is as follows: NAGVMQNPRHLVRRRGQEARLRCSPMKGHSHVYWYRQLPEEGLKFMVYLQKENIIDESGMPKERFSAEFPKEGPSILRIQQVVRGDSAAYFCASSPRGQGTEAFFGQGTRLTVV.

As to this clone: One end of the junction does not line up with germline, which may come from a read error. The chain couples TRBV7-9 to TRBJ1-2; D unclear. In germline, CDR1 is SEHNR, CDR2 FQNEAQ (reference sequence). This CDR3 contains 18 residues. For the CDR3, the DNA is TGTGCCAGCACCTTACATCTAGCCCGACACCCCACCAACTATGGCTACACCTTC. This translates into CASTLHLARHPTNYGYTF.

This clone was observed once. The chain recombines TRBV27 with TRBJ2-3; tentatively, D is TRBD1 (6 bases). Trimming removed 6 bases from V and 3 bases from J, with 10 bases in between. Germline CDR1 and CDR2: MNHEY and SMNVEV (reference sequence). The CDR3 extends over 13 amino acids. The CDR3 nucleotides are TGTGCCAGCAGGGCAACAGGGACAGATACGCAGTATTTT. This translates into CASRATGTDTQYF.

This clone was counted only a few times. The J gene is TRBJ1-6, the V gene TRBV4-1; the match to TRBD1 covers 8 bases. Germline values: CDR1 MGHRA, CDR2 YSYEKL. This CDR3 comprises 16 residues. V dropped 3 bases and J dropped 5; count of bases not matched to a gene: 6. The CDR3 region has the DNA TGCGCCAGCAGCCACTCGACAGGGGCCGATAATTCACCCCTCCACTTT. This sequence encodes CASSHSTGADNSPLHF.

As DNA, the CDR3 is TGTGCCAGCAGCCCGGACTTTCAAGAGACCCAGTACTTC. Protein sequence: CASSPDFQETQYF. This chain joins TRBV7-2 and TRBJ2-5; perhaps TRBD2 as D (5 bases). The V gene lost 5 bases and the J gene lost 2 bases, with 9 bases spanning the gap. Germline-derived CDR1 and CDR2 are SGHTA and FQGNSA. The CDR3 is 13 residues long.